This is a list of T cell receptor beta chains from one sample in a study of cytomegalovirus exposure and HLA in healthy donors. Here immunoSEQ multiplex PCR was the method, and the copy in TCRdb shows in-frame clones only, minus some. The table shows about 130,000 clones, with 74% occurring only once. The material sequenced was PBMCs. The receptor set was obtained from a man between 18 and 29 years old in good health and CMV-seropositive. Each CDR3 is given with its conserved first and last residue. Each record gives: CDR3 length, J gene, clone size, D gene, V gene, CDR3 DNA, CDR3 protein. The D gene is left open where the match is weak. Some rows have no size entry. The others give once, few or many, or a class for an expanded clone.

15 TRBJ1-1 . . TRBV11-2 TGTGCCAGCAGCTTAGATCGGCGCAGCGGACCTGAAGCTTTCTTT CASSLDRRSGPEAFF
14 TRBJ1-4 . TRBD1 TRBV4-3 TGCGCCAGCAGCCAGGGACAGAGGGCTGAAAAACTGTTTTTT CASSQGQRAEKLFF
15 TRBJ1-2 . TRBD1 TRBV5-1 TGCGCCAGCAGCTTGGCCAGGGGGCGCGGGGAAGGCTACACCTTC CASSLARGRGEGYTF
16 TRBJ1-5 . TRBD1 TRBV23-1 TGCGCCAGCAGTCAGCCGGGACAGGATAGCAATCAGCCCCAGCATTTT CASSQPGQDSNQPQHF
16 TRBJ2-3 . TRBD2 TRBV4-1 TGCGCCAGCAGCCAAGATGGCCTAGCGGAGATAGGTACGCAGTATTTT CASSQDGLAEIGTQYF
14 TRBJ2-3 . . TRBV5-1 TGCGCCAGCAGCCCCCAGGGACATTCTGATACGCAGTATTTT CASSPQGHSDTQYF
14 TRBJ1-2 . . TRBV9 TGTGCCAGCAGCCCCGGGGGTGGCGTCTATGGCTACACCTTC CASSPGGGVYGYTF
13 TRBJ2-7 few TRBD2 TRBV5-1 TGCGCCAGCTCGACTAGCAGTTCTAAAGAGCAGTACTTC CASSTSSSKEQYF
17 TRBJ2-7 . TRBD1 TRBV9 TGTGCCAGCAGCGCCAACCAACTGACGGGACAGTCCTACGAGCAGTACTTC CASSANQLTGQSYEQYF
15 TRBJ1-4 . . TRBV14 TGTGCCAGCAGCCTCCTAGGAGTAGGGGGTGAAAAACTGTTTTTT CASSLLGVGGEKLFF
16 TRBJ1-4 . . TRBV4-2 TGTGCCAGCAGCCAAGGGCAGAGACTAACTAATGAAAAACTGTTTTTT CASSQGQRLTNEKLFF
15 TRBJ1-3 few TRBD1 TRBV5-5 TGTGCCAGCAGCTGGGGGACAGTCTCTGGAAACACCATATATTTT CASSWGTVSGNTIYF
14 TRBJ2-7 . . TRBV2 TGTGCCAGCAACCTAGAGGCAGGGGCGGACGAGCAGTACTTC CASNLEAGADEQYF
15 TRBJ1-5 . TRBD1 TRBV19 TGTGCCAGTAGTATAGTGGGACAGGGGACCAAGCCCCAGCATTTT CASSIVGQGTKPQHF
14 TRBJ2-7 . . TRBV5-5 TGTGCCAGCAGCATGAGGGTTCCCTCCTACGAGCAGTACTTC CASSMRVPSYEQYF
13 TRBJ1-1 . . TRBV11-2 TGTGCCAGCAGCTTAGATCGGAACACTGAAGCTTTCTTT CASSLDRNTEAFF
13 TRBJ2-4 . . TRBV6-1 TGTGCCAGCAACGGGTTGTCCAAAAACATTCAGTACTTC CASNGLSKNIQYF
16 TRBJ1-4 once . TRBV28 TGTGCCAGCAGTTGGGACCGGATGGACGGGGGTGAAAAACTGTTTTTT CASSWDRMDGGEKLFF
14 TRBJ1-6 once . TRBV19 TGTGCCAGTAGTGTCGGGATATCTAATTCACCCCTCCACTTT CASSVGISNSPLHF
18 TRBJ1-5 once TRBD1 TRBV18 TGTGCCAGCTCACGGGCGGCAGGGGGCGAGGGAAGCAATCAGCCCCAGCATTTT CASSRAAGGEGSNQPQHF
15 TRBJ2-7 . . TRBV2 TGTGCCAGCAGTGAAGGGGGGCAGGGGACCTACGAGCAGTACTTC CASSEGGQGTYEQYF
11 TRBJ1-2 . . TRBV20-1 TGCAGTGCTAGTTCCGTTTATGGCTACACCTTC CSASSVYGYTF
14 TRBJ1-5 . TRBD1 TRBV28 TGTGCCAGTCGAACAGGGGGCTCCCATCAGCCCCAGCATTTT CASRTGGSHQPQHF
16 TRBJ2-5 once . TRBV6-6 TGTGCCAGCAGTTACTCGGGGCAGGGGTACCAAGAGACCCAGTACTTC CASSYSGQGYQETQYF
14 TRBJ2-7 . TRBD1 TRBV7-9 TGTGCCAGCAGCACCTGGGACAGCGCCTACGAGCAGTACTTC CASSTWDSAYEQYF
12 TRBJ1-2 . TRBD1 TRBV19 TGTGCCATCCGGACAGGGCACTATGGCTACACCTTC CAIRTGHYGYTF
11 TRBJ1-2 . . TRBV2 TGTGCCAGCAGGCCGACAGGCGGCTACACCTTC CASRPTGGYTF
15 TRBJ2-7 . . TRBV7-9 TGTGCCAGCAGCTATTACCCCGGGACTCGAGACGAGCAGTACTTC CASSYYPGTRDEQYF
12 TRBJ2-7 . . TRBV25-1 TGTGCCAGCGGAAAACAGGCCTACGAGCAGTACTTC CASGKQAYEQYF
15 TRBJ1-1 . . TRBV5-1 TGCGCCAGCAGCTTGAACGGGGAATTGAACACTGAAGCTTTCTTT CASSLNGELNTEAFF
13 TRBJ1-2 . . TRBV2 TGTGCCAGCAGTGGAAGGGGTAACTATGGCTACACCTTC CASSGRGNYGYTF
13 TRBJ2-1 . TRBD2 TRBV29-1 TGCAGCGTTGTGGGACTAGCGGAAAATGAGCAGTTCTTC CSVVGLAENEQFF
13 TRBJ1-1 . TRBD1 TRBV2 TGTGCCAGCGGGGGGACAGGGACCACTGAAGCTTTCTTT CASGGTGTTEAFF
14 TRBJ1-1 . TRBD1 TRBV27 TGTGCCAGCAGTCTGACAGGGCATGTCACTGAAGCTTTCTTT CASSLTGHVTEAFF
15 TRBJ2-7 . TRBD1 TRBV10-3 TGTGCCATCAGAGGGGACAGGGGGCAAGTCTACGAGCAGTACTTC CAIRGDRGQVYEQYF
12 TRBJ2-5 . . TRBV6-5 TGTGCCACCAGTCGGGTCCCAGAGACCCAGTACTTC CATSRVPETQYF
13 TRBJ1-2 few TRBD1 TRBV5-6 TGTGCCAGCAGCCAAGACAGGGGGTATGGCTACACCTTC CASSQDRGYGYTF
16 TRBJ2-1 . TRBD2 TRBV5-4 TGTGCCAGCGCTACAAGCGGGGGGGGTTCCTACAATGAGCAGTTCTTC CASATSGGGSYNEQFF
17 TRBJ1-1 . TRBD1 TRBV5-1 TGCGCCAGCAGTCCTAACTCAGGGGGTTTAATAGGCACTGAAGCTTTCTTT CASSPNSGGLIGTEAFF
15 TRBJ2-7 . TRBD2 TRBV2 TGTGCCAGCAGGGGAAAGGGCGGGAGACTCTACGAGCAGTACTTC CASRGKGGRLYEQYF
16 TRBJ2-7 . TRBD1 TRBV5-6 TGTGCCAGCAACCTAATATCCGGGACAGGGGGCCACGAGCAGTACTTC CASNLISGTGGHEQYF
14 TRBJ2-1 . . TRBV6-1 TGTGCCGGTCAAGCCGAGACAGGTGGGAATGAGCAGTTCTTC CAGQAETGGNEQFF
13 TRBJ2-7 . . TRBV7-9 TGTGCCAGCAGCCGAGCTGGTTCCTACGAGCAGTACTTC CASSRAGSYEQYF
15 TRBJ1-4 . TRBD1 TRBV18 TGTGCCAGCTCATCCCGGACAGGGGGCAATGAAAAACTGTTTTTT CASSSRTGGNEKLFF
15 TRBJ2-7 . TRBD1 TRBV4-3 TGCGCCAGCAGCCAAGGGACAGGGTGGGACTACGAGCAGTACTTC CASSQGTGWDYEQYF
13 TRBJ1-5 . . TRBV7-2 TGTGCCAGCAGCTTATTAGTCAGGGCGCCCCAGCATTTT CASSLLVRAPQHF
13 TRBJ1-5 . . TRBV5-8 TGTGCCAGCAGCTTCTATAGCAATCAGCCCCAGCATTTT CASSFYSNQPQHF
15 TRBJ1-6 once TRBD1 TRBV5-8 TGTGCCAGCAGTCCTTCCGACAGGGCATTGGTCCCCCTCCACTTT CASSPSDRALVPLHF
15 TRBJ2-5 . TRBD2 TRBV9 TGTGCCAGCAGCGACGGGACTAGTAGCCAAGAGACCCAGTACTTC CASSDGTSSQETQYF
14 TRBJ2-7 . . TRBV2 TGTGCCAGCAGTGAAAGGGGCAGCGAATACGAGCAGTACTTC CASSERGSEYEQYF
16 TRBJ2-2 . TRBD1 TRBV7-6 TGTGCCAGCAGCCGGTCCGGACAGGGGGCAACCGGGGAGCTGTTTTTT CASSRSGQGATGELFF
13 TRBJ2-3 few TRBD2 TRBV28 TGTGCCGTGCAGCGGGGGGTGGTAGATACGCAGTATTTT CAVQRGVVDTQYF